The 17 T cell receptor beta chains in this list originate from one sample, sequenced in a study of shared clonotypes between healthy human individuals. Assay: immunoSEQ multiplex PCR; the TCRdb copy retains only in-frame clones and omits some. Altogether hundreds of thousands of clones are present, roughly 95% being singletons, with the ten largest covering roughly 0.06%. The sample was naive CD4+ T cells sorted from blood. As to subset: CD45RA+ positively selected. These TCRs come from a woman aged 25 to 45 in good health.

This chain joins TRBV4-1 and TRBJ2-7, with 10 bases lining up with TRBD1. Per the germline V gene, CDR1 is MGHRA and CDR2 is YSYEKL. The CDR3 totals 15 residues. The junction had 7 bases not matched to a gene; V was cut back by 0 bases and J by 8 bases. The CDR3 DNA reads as TGCGCCAGCAGCCAAGAATGGGACAGGGGTAGCAAGCAGTACTTC. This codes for CASSQEWDRGSKQYF.

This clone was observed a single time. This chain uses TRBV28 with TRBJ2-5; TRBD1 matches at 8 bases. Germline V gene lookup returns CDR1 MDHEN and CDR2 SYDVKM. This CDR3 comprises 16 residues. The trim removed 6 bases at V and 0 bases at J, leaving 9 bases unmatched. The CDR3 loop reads CASRPTGARYQETQYF. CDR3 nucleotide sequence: TGTGCCAGCAGACCGACAGGGGCAAGGTACCAAGAGACCCAGTACTTC. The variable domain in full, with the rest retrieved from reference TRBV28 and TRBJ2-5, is DVKVTQSSRYLVKRTGEKVFLECVQDMDHENMFWYRQDPGLGLRLIYFSYDVKMKEKGDIPEGYSVSREKKERFSLILESASTNQTSMYLCASRPTGARYQETQYFGPGTRLLVL.

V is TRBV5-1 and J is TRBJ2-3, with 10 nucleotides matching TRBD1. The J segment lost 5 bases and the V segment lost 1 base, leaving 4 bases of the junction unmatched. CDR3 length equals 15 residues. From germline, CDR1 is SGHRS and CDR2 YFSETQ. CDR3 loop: CASSLIGTGVDTQYF. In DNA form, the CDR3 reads TGCGCCAGCAGCTTGATCGGGACAGGGGTAGATACGCAGTATTTT.

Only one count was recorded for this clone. CDR3 loop: CASSRSGRASEQYF. In DNA, the CDR3 is TGTGCCAGCAGCAGAAGCGGGAGGGCCTCCGAGCAGTACTTC. This rearrangement joins TRBV28 to TRBJ2-7; 10 bases match TRBD2. The CDR3 loop spans 14 amino acids. V dropped 6 bases and J dropped 6; count of bases not matched to a gene: 8. Looked up from germline, CDR1 is MDHEN and CDR2 is SYDVKM.

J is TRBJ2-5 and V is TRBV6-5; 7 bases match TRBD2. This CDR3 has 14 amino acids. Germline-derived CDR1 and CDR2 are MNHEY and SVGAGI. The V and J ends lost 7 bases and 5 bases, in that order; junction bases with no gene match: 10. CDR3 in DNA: TGTGCCAGCACCAAAGGACTCGGGGGGGAGACCCAGTACTTC. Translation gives CASTKGLGGETQYF.

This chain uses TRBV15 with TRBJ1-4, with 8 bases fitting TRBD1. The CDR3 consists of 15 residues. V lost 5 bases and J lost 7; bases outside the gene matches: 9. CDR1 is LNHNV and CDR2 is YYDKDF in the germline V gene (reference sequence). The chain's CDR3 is CATSSWTGKGEKLFF. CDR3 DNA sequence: TGTGCCACCAGCTCGTGGACAGGGAAGGGTGAAAAACTGTTTTTT.

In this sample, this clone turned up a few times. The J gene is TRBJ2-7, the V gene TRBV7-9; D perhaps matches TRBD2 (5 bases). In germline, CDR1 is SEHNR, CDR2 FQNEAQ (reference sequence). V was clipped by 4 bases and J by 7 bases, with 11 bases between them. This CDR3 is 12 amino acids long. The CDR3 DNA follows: TGTGCCAGCAGCTGGCCGTCGGGAGAGCAGTACTTC. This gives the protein CASSWPSGEQYF.

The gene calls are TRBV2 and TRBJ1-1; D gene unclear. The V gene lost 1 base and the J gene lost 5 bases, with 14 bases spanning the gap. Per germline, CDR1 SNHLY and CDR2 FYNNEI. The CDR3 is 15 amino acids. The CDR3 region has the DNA TGTGCCAGCAGTGAAGTTCGAGCCGGAGAAACTGAAGCTTTCTTT. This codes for CASSEVRAGETEAFF.

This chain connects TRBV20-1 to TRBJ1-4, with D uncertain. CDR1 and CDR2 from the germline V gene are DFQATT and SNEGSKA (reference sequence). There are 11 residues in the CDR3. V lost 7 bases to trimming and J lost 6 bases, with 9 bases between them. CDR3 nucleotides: TGCAGTGGTACAGTTGATGAAAAACTGTTTTTT. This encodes CSGTVDEKLFF.

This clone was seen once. CDR3 in amino acids: CASGWGHDLAKNIQYF. The CDR3 DNA reads as TGCGCCAGCGGCTGGGGACACGACCTAGCCAAAAACATTCAGTACTTC. The J gene is TRBJ2-4, the V gene TRBV10-2; a weak D match, TRBD1 (6 bases). The CDR3 contains 16 residues. Germline loops: CDR1 WSHSY, CDR2 SAAADI. The V and J ends lost 8 bases and 0 bases respectively, with 17 bases between them.

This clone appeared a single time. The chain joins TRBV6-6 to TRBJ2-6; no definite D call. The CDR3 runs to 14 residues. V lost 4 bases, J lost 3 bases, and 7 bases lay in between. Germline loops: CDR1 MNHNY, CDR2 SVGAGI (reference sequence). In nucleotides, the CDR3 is TGTGCCAGCAGTTCCGGGCTTGGGGCCAACGTCCTGACTTTC. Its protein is CASSSGLGANVLTF.

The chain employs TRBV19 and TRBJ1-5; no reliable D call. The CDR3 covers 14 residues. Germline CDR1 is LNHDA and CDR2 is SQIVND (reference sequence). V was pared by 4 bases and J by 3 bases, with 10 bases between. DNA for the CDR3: TGTGCCAGTAGTAGTGGGCAGGTCAATCAGCCCCAGCATTTT. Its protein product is CASSSGQVNQPQHF.

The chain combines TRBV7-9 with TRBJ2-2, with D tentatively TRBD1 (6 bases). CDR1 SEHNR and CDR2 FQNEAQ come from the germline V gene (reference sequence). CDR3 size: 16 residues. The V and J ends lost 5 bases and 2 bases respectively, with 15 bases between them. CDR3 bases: TGTGCCAGCAGCCGCCCCGGGACATTTAACACCGGGGAGCTGTTTTTT. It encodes CASSRPGTFNTGELFF. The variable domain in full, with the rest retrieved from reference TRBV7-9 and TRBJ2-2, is DTGVSQNPRHKITKRGQNVTFRCDPISEHNRLYWYRQTLGQGPEFLTYFQNEAQLEKSRLLSDRFSAERPKGSFSTLEIQRTEQGDSAMYLCASSRPGTFNTGELFFGEGSRLTVL.

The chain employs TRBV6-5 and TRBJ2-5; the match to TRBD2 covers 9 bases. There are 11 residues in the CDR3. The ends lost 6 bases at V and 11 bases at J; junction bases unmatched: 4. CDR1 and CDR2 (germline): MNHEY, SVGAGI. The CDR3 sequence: CASRVAGEQYF. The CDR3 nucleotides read TGTGCCAGCAGGGTAGCGGGAGAGCAGTACTTC.

Here the CDR3 reads CASHVGADYEQYF. The CDR3 DNA reads TGTGCCAGCCACGTGGGGGCGGACTACGAGCAGTACTTC. The rearrangement links TRBV28 to TRBJ2-7, with D perhaps matching TRBD1 (6 bases). The V gene lost 8 bases and the J gene lost 3 bases, with 14 bases spanning the gap. The CDR3 length is 13 residues. Germline assignment: CDR1 MDHEN and CDR2 SYDVKM.

CDR3 sequence reads: CSAGPGTNTGELFF. CDR3 nucleotide sequence: TGCAGCGCTGGACCCGGAACGAACACCGGGGAGCTGTTTTTT. The rearrangement joins TRBV29-1 to TRBJ2-2; D gene ambiguous. V lost 7 bases, J lost 0 bases, and 12 bases lay in between. This CDR3 comprises 14 residues. The germline CDR1 and CDR2 sequences are SQVTM and ANQGSEA.

This chain's CDR3 is CASSPTEYYGYTF. The CDR3 DNA sequence: TGTGCCAGCAGCCCTACAGAATACTATGGCTACACCTTC. V gene TRBV27 combines with J gene TRBJ1-2; no clear D. The CDR3 covers 13 residues. Germline V gene lookup returns CDR1 MNHEY and CDR2 SMNVEV (reference sequence). Trimming removed 6 bases at V and 3 bases at J, with 11 bases between.